The 16 T cell receptor beta chains below were found in one sample sequenced in a study of PD-1 blockade in classical Hodgkin lymphoma (dated by TCRdb to the early 2020s). Taken with the paper, the label for time point translates to: newly diagnosed, previously untreated cHL patient sample. Libraries were made using the immunoSEQ multiplex PCR assay. TCRdb provides this immuneACCESS table in a form limited to in-frame rearrangements. Some clones are lacking; in checked studies, under half of them reflect an unresolved V gene, and why the rest are absent is not known. The sample table contains tens of thousands of clones; only one count was recorded for about nine tenths of them. Jointly, the top ten make up 4.9% of the sample. The sequencing input was peripheral blood mononuclear cells (PBMCs). The receptors derive from a human donor with classical Hodgkin lymphoma.

V is TRBV6-5 and J is TRBJ1-2; possible D gene TRBD1, 5 bases. This CDR3 has 13 amino acids. CDR1 is MNHEY, CDR2 SVGAGI, per germline. Between the trimmed V and J ends, which lost 2 bases and 6 bases, there was a span of 10 bases. The CDR3 here is CASSYGGRDGYTF. The CDR3 DNA is TGTGCCAGCAGTTACGGGGGAAGGGATGGCTACACCTTC.

The gene calls are TRBV7-8 and TRBJ2-1; the D call may be TRBD1 or TRBD2 (5 bases each). The germline V gene has CDR1 SGHVS and CDR2 FQNEAQ. V dropped 6 bases and J dropped 4 bases, with 28 bases sitting between them. This CDR3 region has 19 residues. The CDR3 spells CASSLPSSRAGRAYNEQFF. In DNA, the CDR3 is TGTGCCAGCAGTCTACCCTCCTCCAGGGCAGGGCGGGCATACAATGAGCAGTTCTTC.

This chain uses TRBV9 with TRBJ2-1, with 12 bases matching TRBD2. With 0 bases clipped from V and 8 bases from J, the junction kept 3 bases outside the gene matches. The germline V gene encodes CDR1 SGDLS and CDR2 YYNGEE. This CDR3 has 15 residues. CDR3 protein: CASSVGLAGAHEQFF. In nucleotides, the CDR3 is TGTGCCAGCAGCGTAGGACTAGCGGGAGCCCATGAGCAGTTCTTC.

V is TRBV7-9 and J is TRBJ2-1, with D maybe TRBD2 (5 bases). Germline CDR1 SEHNR, CDR2 FQNEAQ (reference sequence). Deletions cut 5 bases from V and 0 bases from J, with 17 bases between. This CDR3 region has 17 residues. CDR3 protein: CASSPKRTLGSYNEQFF. In DNA, the CDR3 is TGTGCCAGCAGCCCTAAGCGGACGCTAGGCTCCTACAATGAGCAGTTCTTC.

V usage is TRBV2 and J usage is TRBJ2-3; TRBD1 aligns across 9 bases. Germline V lookup: CDR1 SNHLY, CDR2 FYNNEI. The junction had 11 bases not matched to a gene; V was cut back by 4 bases and J by 6 bases. The CDR3 contains 16 residues. The CDR3 is CASSGGDRGLIDTQYF. The CDR3, as DNA: TGTGCCAGCAGTGGAGGAGACAGGGGGTTAATTGATACGCAGTATTTT.

The chain uses TRBV19 and TRBJ1-5; D is unresolved. Germline CDR1 is LNHDA and CDR2 is SQIVND (reference sequence). V shed 5 bases and J shed 3 bases, with 17 bases lying between them. CDR3 size: 16 residues. CDR3: CASSGLTLGNNQPQHF. Written as DNA, the CDR3 is TGTGCCAGTAGTGGGTTGACACTCGGGAACAATCAGCCCCAGCATTTT.

This clone is medium-sized by share. This sequence joins TRBV4-1 and TRBJ1-3; D is possibly TRBD1 (5 bases). The CDR3 covers 16 residues. V lost 3 bases and J 3 bases, leaving 15 bases between the germline ends. From germline, CDR1 is MGHRA and CDR2 YSYEKL. In DNA form, the CDR3 reads TGCGCCAGCAGCCACATCCTCCGGGGCCGTGGAAACACCATATATTTT. This codes for CASSHILRGRGNTIYF.

V and J are TRBV5-1 and TRBJ2-2, with a possible D match to TRBD1 (6 bases). Looked up from germline, CDR1 is SGHRS and CDR2 is YFSETQ. The CDR3 sequence is 14 residues long. The V and J ends lost 4 bases and 3 bases respectively, with 10 bases between them. As DNA, the CDR3 is TGCGCCAGCAGCACAGAGGGGGACACCGGGGAGCTGTTTTTT. Translating gives CASSTEGDTGELFF.

The chain links TRBV29-1 to TRBJ2-1; D is undetermined. V was clipped by 0 bases and J by 4 bases, with 4 bases between them. This CDR3 is 12 amino acids long. CDR1 is SQVTM and CDR2 is ANQGSEA in the germline V gene. The CDR3 spells CSVEDLYNEQFF. CDR3 sequence (DNA): TGCAGCGTTGAAGATCTTTACAATGAGCAGTTCTTC.

This chain joins TRBV5-6 and TRBJ2-1; the match to TRBD2 covers 8 bases. The CDR3 runs to 17 residues. Germline CDR1 SGHDT, CDR2 YYEEEE. V shed 4 bases, J shed 9 bases, and the junction held 18 bases outside the gene matches. Here the CDR3 DNA reads TGTGCCAGCAGCGGCCCCGGGACTAGACTTGGTCGGGGTGAGCAGTTCTTC. This codes for CASSGPGTRLGRGEQFF.

This sequence joins TRBV5-4 and TRBJ1-5; tentatively, D is TRBD1 (5 bases). V was trimmed by 5 bases and J by 1 base, leaving 10 bases between them. The CDR3 loop spans 14 amino acids. Germline lookup yields CDR1 SGHNT and CDR2 YYREEE (reference sequence). CDR3 in amino acids: CASRNRDSNQPQHF. For the CDR3, the DNA is TGTGCCAGCAGGAACCGGGACAGCAATCAGCCCCAGCATTTT. The variable domain in full, completed from reference TRBV5-4 and TRBJ1-5, reads ETGVTQSPTHLIKTRGQQVTLRCSSQSGHNTVSWYQQALGQGPQFIFQYYREEENGRGNFPPRFSGLQFPNYSSELNVNALELDDSALYLCASRNRDSNQPQHFGDGTRLSIL.

The rearrangement links TRBV6-5 to TRBJ1-3, with D perhaps matching TRBD1 (6 bases). The germline gives CDR1 MNHEY, CDR2 SVGAGI. Trimming shortened V by 4 bases and J by 0 bases, and 10 bases separated the two germline ends. The CDR3 extends over 15 amino acids. In DNA, the CDR3 is TGTGCCAGCAGTTCTGACAGGCCCTCTGGAAACACCATATATTTT. Encoded protein: CASSSDRPSGNTIYF.

This chain connects TRBV2 to TRBJ1-5; D not resolved. The CDR3 runs to 16 residues. The V end was cut by 0 bases, the J end by 2 bases, with 11 bases between. CDR1 is SNHLY and CDR2 is FYNNEI in the germline V gene. In DNA form, the CDR3 reads TGTGCCAGCAGTGAAGCCGGGCTAGATGGCAATCAGCCCCAGCATTTT. Protein product: CASSEAGLDGNQPQHF.

This clone was counted a single time. V gene TRBV5-6 combines with J gene TRBJ2-1; 8 nucleotides line up with TRBD1. This CDR3 is 15 amino acids long. Germline CDR1 and CDR2: SGHDT and YYEEEE. Germline trimming cut 0 bases from V and 4 bases from J; bases unmatched to any gene: 3. The CDR3: CASSLAGGRYNEQFF. CDR3 DNA sequence: TGTGCCAGCAGCTTGGCAGGGGGCCGTTACAATGAGCAGTTCTTC.

The rearrangement links TRBV23-1 to TRBJ2-7, with D uncertain. TRBV23-1 is an ORF for which the function is uncertain. The CDR3 spans 9 residues. V was cut by 9 bases and J by 5 bases, with 5 bases left in between. The CDR3 DNA is TGCGCCAGGGTCAACGAGCAGTACTTC. Translation gives CARVNEQYF.

This rearrangement joins TRBV25-1 to TRBJ2-1, with D unclear. V was trimmed by 2 bases and J by 5 bases, leaving 16 bases between them. The germline V gene encodes CDR1 MGHDK and CDR2 SYGVNS. The CDR3 has 16 residues. CDR3 nucleotide sequence: TGTGCCAGCAGTGAAGAAGAAGAAAATAACAACAATGAGCAGTTCTTC. Its translation: CASSEEEENNNNEQFF.